This T cell receptor beta chain comes out of a study of immune characterization of retroperitoneal liposarcoma. TCRdb ran MiXCR on the PCR reads and lists one entry per CDR3 protein. The sample lists 3,000 to 4,000 distinct CDR3 sequences; around 27% were seen once. This clonotype is medium-sized within its sample. Trimming took off 6 bases at V and 10 bases at J, with 28 bases between the two ends. Germline CDR1 reads WSHSY; CDR2 reads SAAADI. This CDR3 is built from 17 residues. The chain joins TRBV10-2 to TRBJ2-1; D perhaps matches TRBD2 (6 bases). This receptor was identified in a female donor with retroperitoneal liposarcoma. The sample taken for sequencing was tumor tissue. CDR3 amino acids: CASSLTSRAAGWGEQFF. The CDR3 nucleotides read TGCGCCAGCAGCCTCACAAGCAGGGCGGCGGGGTGGGGCGAGCAGTTCTTC.